The 32 T cell receptor beta chains below come from one sample, sequenced in a study of T cell responses to AZD1222 COVID-19 vaccine. The table came from immunoSEQ multiplex PCR; TCRdb's copy has only in-frame clones and leaves some out. This sample carries 180,000 or so clones, less than 95% of them seen once, and the ten largest clones take approximately 0.58%. Source: peripheral blood, taken on day 0 of AZD1222 vaccination. These receptors all come from an adult in good health.

The chain recombines TRBV2 with TRBJ2-7; 8 nucleotides align to TRBD2. CDR3 length: 15 amino acids. Germline V gene data show CDR1 as SNHLY and CDR2 as FYNNEI. Trimming at V came to 6 bases and at J to 7 bases, leaving 14 bases not matched to a gene. The CDR3 coding sequence is TGTGCCAGCAGCGCAGCTAGCGGGCTAGGGAGAGAGCAGTACTTC. This codes for CASSAASGLGREQYF.

As for this clone: Relative to the germline gene, one junction end is altered; a read error may explain this. The genes are TRBV7-6 and TRBJ2-1; D not certain. The germline V gene has CDR1 SGHVS and CDR2 FNYEAQ. The CDR3 runs to 12 residues. CDR3 sequence reads: CASSLSYPPVVF. The CDR3 region has the DNA TGTGCCAGCAGCTTAAGTTACCCGCCAGTGGTCTTC.

The chain combines TRBV5-6 with TRBJ1-1; 10 nucleotides match TRBD1. V shed 3 bases, J shed 2 bases, and the junction held 1 base outside the gene matches. CDR1 is SGHDT, CDR2 YYEEEE, per germline. The CDR3 extends over 14 amino acids. The chain's CDR3 is CASSWDRGNTEAFF. The CDR3, as DNA: TGTGCCAGCAGCTGGGACAGGGGAAACACTGAAGCTTTCTTT.

This rearrangement joins TRBV7-3 to TRBJ2-6; no reliable D call. Deletions cut 3 bases from V and 3 bases from J, with 12 bases between. Germline CDR1 and CDR2: SGHTA and FQGTGA. The CDR3 runs 16 residues. CDR3 in amino acids: CASSLGSSGGANVLTF. As DNA, the CDR3 is TGTGCCAGCAGCTTGGGTTCTAGTGGTGGGGCCAACGTCCTGACTTTC.

V and J are TRBV19 and TRBJ1-1; D unresolved. V was cut by 10 bases and J by 11 bases, with 29 bases left in between. CDR1 is LNHDA and CDR2 is SQIVND in the germline V gene (reference sequence). The CDR3 consists of 15 residues. CDR3 sequence (DNA): TGTGCCACTCGCCGCCCGGGGAGCAGTAGAAATGGCGCTTTCTTT. Encoded protein: CATRRPGSSRNGAFF.

The chain carries TRBV11-2 and TRBJ2-5; D is perhaps TRBD1 (6 bases). V was cut by 5 bases and J by 4 bases, with 14 bases left in between. CDR3 length: 14 residues. Germline V gene data show CDR1 as SGHAT and CDR2 as FQNNGV. CDR3: CASSPPRTVETQYF. In DNA, the CDR3 is TGTGCCAGCAGCCCCCCGAGGACAGTAGAGACCCAGTACTTC. Complete variable domain (other parts from reference TRBV11-2 and TRBJ2-5): EAGVAQSPRYKIIEKRQSVAFWCNPISGHATLYWYQQILGQGPKLLIQFQNNGVVDDSQLPKDRFSAERLKGVDSTLKIQPAKLEDSAVYLCASSPPRTVETQYFGPGTRLLVL.

The chain's CDR3 is CASSRDRVTDTQYF. In nucleotides, the CDR3 is TGTGCCAGCAGCCGGGACAGAGTCACAGATACGCAGTATTTT. This sequence joins TRBV7-3 and TRBJ2-3, with 7 positions matching TRBD1. V was clipped by 5 bases and J by 2 bases; unmatched bases: 4. The germline CDR1 and CDR2 sequences are SGHTA and FQGTGA. The CDR3 contains 14 residues.

This chain joins TRBV30 and TRBJ1-2; 7 bases agree with TRBD1. The CDR3 length is 15 residues. Trimming took 6 bases from V and 4 from J; bases not matched to a gene: 14. Germline assignment: CDR1 GTSNPN and CDR2 SVGIG (reference sequence). The CDR3 bases are TGTGCCTGCACCCCAACGGGACAGCCCTTCTATGGCTACACCTTC. It encodes CACTPTGQPFYGYTF. The whole variable domain, filled in from reference TRBV30 and TRBJ1-2, reads SQTIHQWPATLVQPVGSPLSLECTVEGTSNPNLYWYRQAAGRGLQLLFYSVGIGQISSEVPQNLSASRPQDRQFILSSKKLLLSDSGFYLCACTPTGQPFYGYTFGSGTRLTVV.

The genes are TRBV5-5 and TRBJ1-4; 7 nucleotides line up with TRBD1. V was clipped by 5 bases and J by 7 bases; unmatched bases: 5. The CDR3 is made up of 13 amino acids. The germline V gene has CDR1 SGHKS and CDR2 YYEKEE (reference sequence). This CDR3 reads CASSPPGGEKLFF. The CDR3 DNA follows: TGTGCCAGCAGTCCCCCAGGGGGTGAAAAACTGTTTTTT.

This rearrangement joins TRBV25-1 to TRBJ2-1; D ambiguous. The ends were cut back, 7 bases at V and 3 bases at J, with 4 bases in the middle. CDR3 length: 11 residues. The germline V gene encodes CDR1 MGHDK and CDR2 SYGVNS. The CDR3 reads CASTDYNEQFF. CDR3 nucleotide sequence: TGTGCCAGCACTGACTACAATGAGCAGTTCTTC.

The CDR3 protein is CASSDLQESNEKLFF. The CDR3 region has the DNA TGTGCCAGCAGTGATTTACAGGAGTCTAATGAAAAACTGTTTTTT. The chain recombines TRBV27 with TRBJ1-4; maybe TRBD1 (5 bases). Deletions cut 5 bases from V and 3 bases from J, with 13 bases between. The CDR3 totals 15 residues. CDR1 MNHEY and CDR2 SMNVEV come from the germline V gene (reference sequence).

The V and J genes are TRBV15 and TRBJ2-1; D is perhaps TRBD2 (6 bases). This CDR3 is 13 amino acids long. Germline V gene sequence: CDR1 LNHNV, CDR2 YYDKDF (reference sequence). Trimming cost V 5 bases and J 15 bases, with 20 bases left between them. The CDR3 region has the DNA TGTGCCACCAGCGCACGGACCGGGACTGAGGGGTTCTTC. Amino acid sequence: CATSARTGTEGFF.

V and J are TRBV7-9 and TRBJ1-1; D gene uncertain. This CDR3 contains 14 residues. The V end lost 2 bases, the J end lost 1 base, and 8 bases lay between the germline ends. Germline V gives CDR1 SEHNR, CDR2 FQNEAQ (reference sequence). CDR3 sequence: CASSLYGENTEAFF. In DNA form, the CDR3 reads TGTGCCAGCAGCTTATACGGAGAGAACACTGAAGCTTTCTTT.

The V and J genes are TRBV25-1 and TRBJ1-6; no clear D. The CDR3 is made up of 15 amino acids. The V gene lost 2 bases and the J gene lost 7 bases, with 12 bases spanning the gap. In germline, CDR1 is MGHDK, CDR2 SYGVNS. The CDR3 reads CASSEVAGRNSPLHF. In DNA, the CDR3 is TGTGCCAGCAGTGAAGTGGCAGGTAGAAATTCACCCCTCCACTTT.

The gene calls are TRBV7-8 and TRBJ2-7; D possibly uses TRBD1 or TRBD2 (6 bases each). The germline V gene has CDR1 SGHVS and CDR2 FQNEAQ. The CDR3 runs to 14 residues. The germline V and J ends were trimmed by 4 bases and 6 bases, with 16 bases remaining between them. The DNA for the CDR3 is TGTGCCAGCAGCTGGGGGGCGGCCCCGGGCGAGCAGTACTTC. This codes for CASSWGAAPGEQYF. Looking up the rest from reference TRBV7-8 and TRBJ2-7 gives the full variable domain: GAGVSQSPRYKVAKRGQDVALRCDPISGHVSLFWYQQALGQGPEFLTYFQNEAQLDKSGLPSDRFFAERPEGSVSTLKIQRTQQEDSAVYLCASSWGAAPGEQYFGPGTRLTVT.

The V gene is TRBV3-1 (or the pseudogene TRBV3-2), the J gene TRBJ2-7; D remains ambiguous. The CDR3 consists of 15 residues. Germline values: CDR1 LGHDT, CDR2 YNNKEL (reference sequence). Trimming left V 3 bases short and J 7 bases short, with 19 bases between. CDR3 in DNA: TGTGCCAGCAGCCACCCAAACCGGCCATACGGGGAGCAGTACTTC. It encodes CASSHPNRPYGEQYF.

The genes are TRBV7-9 and TRBJ1-4; perhaps TRBD1 as D (6 bases). Germline V gives CDR1 SEHNR, CDR2 FQNEAQ (reference sequence). V lost 5 bases and J 6 bases, leaving 16 bases between the germline ends. The CDR3 runs to 15 residues. In DNA, the CDR3 is TGTGCCAGCAGCGCAGTGACAGGACCCGATGAAAAACTGTTTTTT. This sequence encodes CASSAVTGPDEKLFF.

The chain combines TRBV4-2 with TRBJ1-3; D is undetermined. The germline V gene encodes CDR1 LGHNA and CDR2 YNFKEQ. Trimming removed 1 base at V and 0 bases at J, with 7 bases between. This CDR3 region has 15 residues. CDR3 in amino acids: CASSQVFTSGNTIYF. In DNA form, the CDR3 reads TGTGCCAGCAGCCAAGTTTTCACCTCTGGAAACACCATATATTTT.

This chain links TRBV5-5 with TRBJ1-6, with D uncertain. This CDR3 is 13 amino acids long. Germline V gene lookup returns CDR1 SGHKS and CDR2 YYEKEE (reference sequence). V was trimmed by 2 bases and J by 10 bases, leaving 10 bases between them. In DNA form, the CDR3 reads TGTGCCAGCAGCTTTAGTACGAACTCACCCCTCCACTTT. Translating it yields CASSFSTNSPLHF.

The rearrangement uses TRBV13 and TRBJ1-2; the D is unclear. Germline CDR1 and CDR2: PRHDT and FYEKMQ (reference sequence). The CDR3 is 13 amino acids. Trimming left V 3 bases short and J 7 bases short, with 12 bases between. The CDR3 here is CASSLAGTGGYTF. CDR3 sequence (DNA): TGTGCCAGCAGCTTGGCGGGTACTGGTGGCTACACCTTC.

The chain recombines TRBV14 with TRBJ2-5; D is unresolved. This CDR3 is 12 amino acids long. V dropped 2 bases and J dropped 6 bases, with 7 bases sitting between them. Germline values: CDR1 SGHDN, CDR2 FVKESK. CDR3 amino acids: CASSQLGQTQYF. CDR3 nucleotides: TGTGCCAGCAGCCAACTAGGTCAGACCCAGTACTTC.

The chain combines TRBV6-5 with TRBJ1-1, with D perhaps matching TRBD1 (5 bases). CDR3 length: 14 amino acids. With 4 bases removed from V and 2 bases from J, the gap between germline ends came to 11 bases. Looked up from germline, CDR1 is MNHEY and CDR2 is SVGAGI. The CDR3 coding sequence is TGTGCCAGCAGTTGGGACCCCAATAACACTGAAGCTTTCTTT. Protein: CASSWDPNNTEAFF.

The rearrangement uses TRBV3-1 (or the pseudogene TRBV3-2) and TRBJ2-2; D unresolved. The length of the CDR3 is 14 residues. Germline lookup yields CDR1 LGHDT and CDR2 YNNKEL (reference sequence). The V gene lost 7 bases and the J gene lost 2 bases, with 11 bases spanning the gap. In DNA form, the CDR3 reads TGTGCCAGCATAGGAACTCTTAACACCGGGGAGCTGTTTTTT. This translates into CASIGTLNTGELFF.

V and J are TRBV27 and TRBJ2-7; D is possibly TRBD2 (6 bases). Per the germline V gene, CDR1 is MNHEY and CDR2 is SMNVEV (reference sequence). V gave up 5 bases and J gave up 2 bases, with 16 bases separating them. The length of the CDR3 is 15 residues. DNA of the CDR3: TGTGCCAGCAGTGTGGGAGGAACAGGTGCCTACGAGCAGTACTTC. Its translation: CASSVGGTGAYEQYF.

The gene calls are TRBV7-9 and TRBJ1-2; no clear D. Per the germline V gene, CDR1 is SEHNR and CDR2 is FQNEAQ (reference sequence). V lost 5 bases and J lost 7, with 14 bases in between. The CDR3 spans 13 residues. The CDR3 loop reads CASSPTTVRGYTF. The DNA for the CDR3 is TGTGCCAGCAGCCCAACCACCGTACGTGGCTACACCTTC.

This chain connects TRBV12-3 or TRBV12-4 to TRBJ2-1; D gene uncertain. The CDR3 spans 10 residues. V was trimmed by 3 bases and J by 8 bases, leaving 2 bases between them. CDR3 in DNA: TGTGCCAGCAGTTTCCATGAGCAGTTCTTC. Translated: CASSFHEQFF.

The V gene is TRBV4-2, the J gene TRBJ1-3, with D hard to call. V was cut by 0 bases and J by 0 bases, with 6 bases left in between. CDR3 length equals 15 residues. Per germline, CDR1 LGHNA and CDR2 YNFKEQ. The CDR3 DNA sequence: TGTGCCAGCAGCCAAGATGCGAGCTCTGGAAACACCATATATTTT. Amino acid sequence: CASSQDASSGNTIYF.

For the CDR3, the DNA is TGTGCCAGCAGTTTGGGGGTAGGAACTAACATGAACACTGAAGCTTTCTTT. It yields the protein CASSLGVGTNMNTEAFF. This rearrangement joins TRBV28 to TRBJ1-1; weak D call: TRBD1 (5 bases). V lost 3 bases and J lost 0, with 17 bases in between. The CDR3 length is 17 residues. The germline gives CDR1 MDHEN, CDR2 SYDVKM.

The CDR3 region has the DNA TGTGCCAGCAGTAAAGGGGACCGGAACACTGAAGCTTTCTTT. Amino acids: CASSKGDRNTEAFF. This rearrangement joins TRBV9 to TRBJ1-1; a possible D gene is TRBD1 (5 bases). From germline, CDR1 is SGDLS and CDR2 YYNGEE. Trimming shortened V by 5 bases and J by 1 base, and 12 bases separated the two germline ends. The CDR3 is 14 residues long. Full variable domain (rest looked up from reference TRBV9 and TRBJ1-1): DSGVTQTPKHLITATGQRVTLRCSPRSGDLSVYWYQQSLDQGLQFLIQYYNGEERAKGNILERFSAQQFPDLHSELNLSSLELGDSALYFCASSKGDRNTEAFFGQGTRLTVV.

This chain links TRBV5-1 with TRBJ1-2; 9 nucleotides match TRBD1. The length of the CDR3 is 21 residues. V gave up 1 base and J gave up 4 bases; unmatched junction bases: 23. The germline V gene has CDR1 SGHRS and CDR2 YFSETQ. CDR3 amino acids: CASSLPSSSPGQGAFVYGYTF. The CDR3 DNA is TGCGCCAGCAGCTTGCCATCGAGTTCCCCGGGACAGGGTGCATTCGTCTATGGCTACACCTTC. Full variable domain (rest looked up from reference TRBV5-1 and TRBJ1-2): KAGVTQTPRYLIKTRGQQVTLSCSPISGHRSVSWYQQTPGQGLQFLFEYFSETQRNKGNFPGRFSGRQFSNSRSEMNVSTLELGDSALYLCASSLPSSSPGQGAFVYGYTFGSGTRLTVV.

The rearrangement links TRBV14 to TRBJ1-2; 8 nucleotides match TRBD1. This CDR3 is built from 14 residues. Trimming at V came to 3 bases and at J to 5 bases, leaving 5 bases not matched to a gene. Per the germline V gene, CDR1 is SGHDN and CDR2 is FVKESK. CDR3 amino acids: CASSHSQGAYGYTF. The DNA for the CDR3 is TGTGCCAGCAGCCATTCCCAGGGGGCTTATGGCTACACCTTC.

The genes are TRBV2 and TRBJ1-5; D is unresolved. Trimming pared 6 bases from V and 1 base from J, leaving 13 bases between. Germline CDR1 and CDR2: SNHLY and FYNNEI. CDR3 size: 15 residues. CDR3 region: CASSLAEGSNQPQHF. CDR3 bases: TGTGCCAGCAGCCTGGCGGAGGGAAGCAATCAGCCCCAGCATTTT.